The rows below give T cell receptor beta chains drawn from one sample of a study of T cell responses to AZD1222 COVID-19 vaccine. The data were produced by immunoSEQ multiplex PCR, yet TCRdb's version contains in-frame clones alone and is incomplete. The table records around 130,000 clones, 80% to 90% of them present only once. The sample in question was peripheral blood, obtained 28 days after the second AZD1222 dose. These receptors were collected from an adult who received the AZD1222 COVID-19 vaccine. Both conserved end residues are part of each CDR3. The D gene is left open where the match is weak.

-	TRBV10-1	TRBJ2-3	CASSDSKGEPDTQYF
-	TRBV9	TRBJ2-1	CASSAPPGERRYNEQFF
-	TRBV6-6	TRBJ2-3	CASSSLDTQYF
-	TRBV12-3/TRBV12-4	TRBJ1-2	CASGGRGPGYTF
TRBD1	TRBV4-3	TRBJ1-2	CASSRLQGRSYGYTF
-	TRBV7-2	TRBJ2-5	CASSLMADPETQYF
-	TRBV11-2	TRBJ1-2	CASSAHVNYGYTF
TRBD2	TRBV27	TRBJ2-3	CASTKHGVSGDTQYF
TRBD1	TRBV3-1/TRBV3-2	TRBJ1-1	CASSRGQGHTEAFF
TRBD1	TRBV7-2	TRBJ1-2	CASSLQGAGYTF
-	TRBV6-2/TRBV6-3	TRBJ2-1	CASSYPQSYNEQFF
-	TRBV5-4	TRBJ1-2	CASTIGGVGYGYTF
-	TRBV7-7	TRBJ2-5	CASSFTQTETQYF
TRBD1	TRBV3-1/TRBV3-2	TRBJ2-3	CASSQGQGADTQYF
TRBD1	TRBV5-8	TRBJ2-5	CASSLGTGGETQYF
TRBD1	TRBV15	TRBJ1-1	CATSRDPGQGATEAFF
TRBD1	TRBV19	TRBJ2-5	CASSGQGGSYQETQYF
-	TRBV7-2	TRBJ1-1	CASSSPGTAEAFF
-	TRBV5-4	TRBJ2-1	CASSLVGKAYNEQFF
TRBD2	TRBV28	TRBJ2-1	CASSSGLGAYNEQFF
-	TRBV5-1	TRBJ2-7	CASNSLSGAYEQYF
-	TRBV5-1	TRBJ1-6	CASSLVTAHRVGESPLHF
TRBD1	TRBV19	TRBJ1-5	CASSLTGGQPQHF
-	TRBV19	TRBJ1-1	CASSMEGGYTEAFF
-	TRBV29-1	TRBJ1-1	CSSTGLVQSAEAFF
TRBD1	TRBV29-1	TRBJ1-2	CSAGTGKGYGYTF